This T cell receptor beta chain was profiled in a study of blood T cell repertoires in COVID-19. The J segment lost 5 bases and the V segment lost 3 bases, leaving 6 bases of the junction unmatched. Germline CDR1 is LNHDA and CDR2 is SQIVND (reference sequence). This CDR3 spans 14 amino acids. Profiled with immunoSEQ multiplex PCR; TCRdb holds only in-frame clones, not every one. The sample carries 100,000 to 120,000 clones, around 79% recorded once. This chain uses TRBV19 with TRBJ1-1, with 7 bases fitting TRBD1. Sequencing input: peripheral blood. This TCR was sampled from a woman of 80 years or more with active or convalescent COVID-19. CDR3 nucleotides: TGTGCCAGTAGTATCAGGGGGGCGTGGACTGAAGCTTTCTTT. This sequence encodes CASSIRGAWTEAFF.